This TCR beta chain derives from a study of human T cells and chemical hapten exposure. TCRdb called the RACE reads again in MiXCR, with one record for every CDR3 protein. Of a few hundred thousand distinct CDR3 sequences in the sample, about 6% were seen once. Time point: patch test 2, 6 weeks after DPC sensitization. Treatment denoted: therapeutic diphenylcyclopropenone sensitization with weekly scalp DPC. This clonotype occurred a few times. The germline CDR1 and CDR2 sequences are SQVTM and ANQGSEA. Trimming took 1 base from V and 5 from J, leaving 17 bases between them. This CDR3 spans 15 amino acids.

The sequencing used whole blood, collected in connection with sensitization to the hapten diphenylcyclopropenone (DPC). The receptor's source is a woman younger than 30 with alopecia areata. Some clones in this sample may be carry-over from other donors' samples. This chain connects TRBV29-1 to TRBJ1-2; D not resolved. CDR3 nucleotides: TGCAGCGTTGAAGCGGTCATTCTCCCTCCTTATGGCTACACCTTC. Amino acid sequence: CSVEAVILPPYGYTF. Full variable domain (missing parts from reference TRBV29-1 and TRBJ1-2): SAVISQKPSRDICQRGTSLTIQCQVDSQVTMMFWYRQQPGQSLTLIATANQGSEATYESGFVIDKFPISRPNLTFSTLTVSNMSPEDSSIYLCSVEAVILPPYGYTFGSGTRLTVV.